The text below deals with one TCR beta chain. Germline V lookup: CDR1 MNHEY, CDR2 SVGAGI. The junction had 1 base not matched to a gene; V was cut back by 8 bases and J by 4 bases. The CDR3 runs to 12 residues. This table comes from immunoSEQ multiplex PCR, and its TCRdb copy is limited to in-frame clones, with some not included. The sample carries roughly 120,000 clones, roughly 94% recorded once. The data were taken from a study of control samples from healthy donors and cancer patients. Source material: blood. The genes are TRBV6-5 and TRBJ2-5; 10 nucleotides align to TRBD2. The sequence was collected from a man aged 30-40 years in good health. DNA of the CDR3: TGTGCCAGCTTAGCGGGGGGAGAGACCCAGTACTTC. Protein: CASLAGGETQYF.